This note documents a single T cell receptor beta chain sequence. Germline CDR1 and CDR2: GTSNPN and SVGIG (reference sequence). Trimming removed 2 bases from V and 4 bases from J; junction bases left unmatched: 8. The CDR3 spans 15 residues. The sample is drawn from a study of blood T cell repertoires in COVID-19. Looking at the study overall: The United States, Italy and Spain were the sources of the acute and convalescent COVID-19 samples.

How the authors handled the data: Scientists estimated how many nucleated cells there were by amplifying reference gene primers. TCRdb's copy holds only in-frame clones and misses some; the assay was immunoSEQ multiplex PCR. V, J and clone size are those of that table, while D and trimming were read from the DNA. The sample records 250,000 to 300,000 clones, approximately 91% being singletons. This TCR derives from a woman aged 40 to 49 who had recovered from COVID-19. The material sequenced was PBMCs or T cells enriched from blood (not recorded which). This chain uses TRBV30 with TRBJ1-3; 7 nucleotides line up with TRBD1. This CDR3 reads CAWSRTGAHGNTIYF. The CDR3 nucleotides are TGTGCCTGGAGTCGTACAGGGGCGCACGGAAACACCATATATTTT.